The next 19 T cell receptor beta chains were all read from a single sample in a study of T cells after yellow fever vaccination. In TCRdb, the 5' RACE reads were re-called with MiXCR into one record per CDR3 protein. The sample carries about 320,000 distinct CDR3 sequences, approximately 11% recorded once. Sequenced here: CD4+ T cells sorted from PBMCs, sampled 45 days after the yellow fever booster vaccination. The receptors here all came from a man younger than 35 who received the YFV17D yellow fever vaccine.

This clonotype has at least ten counts. This CDR3 reads CASSWAPGGYEQYV. CDR3 sequence (DNA): TGTGCCAGCAGTTGGGCCCCAGGGGGCTACGAGCAGTACGTC. The chain joins TRBV6-2 or TRBV6-3 to TRBJ2-7; 7 bases are a match to TRBD1. The germline V gene has CDR1 MNHEY and CDR2 SVGEGT. V was clipped by 4 bases and J by 3 bases; unmatched bases: 6. The CDR3 is 14 residues long.

This clonotype was seen repeatedly, ten times or more. This chain links TRBV12-3 or TRBV12-4 with TRBJ1-4, with D hard to call. The CDR3 spans 15 residues. V lost 4 bases to trimming and J lost 7 bases, with 16 bases between them. The CDR3 sequence is CASSSHRSVGEKLFF. CDR3 in DNA: TGTGCCAGCAGTTCCCACCGGTCAGTTGGTGAAAAACTGTTTTTT.

A few counts support this clonotype. The V call is TRBV6-5, the J call TRBJ1-3; D remains ambiguous. V was trimmed by 0 bases and J by 0 bases, leaving 6 bases between them. In germline, CDR1 is MNHEY, CDR2 SVGAGI. The CDR3 contains 15 residues. CDR3 sequence: CASSYSGSSGNTIYF. The CDR3 DNA follows: TGTGCCAGCAGTTACTCTGGGAGCTCTGGAAACACCATATATTTT.

This clonotype came up a few times. The chain is built from TRBV2 and TRBJ1-5; D gene ambiguous. Germline V gene sequence: CDR1 SNHLY, CDR2 FYNNEI. The CDR3 contains 15 residues. V was cut by 1 base and J by 4 bases, with 11 bases left in between. The CDR3 loop reads CASSEGRTSNQPQHF. In nucleotides, the CDR3 is TGTGCCAGCAGTGAAGGCAGGACTTCAAATCAGCCCCAGCATTTT.

This clonotype was recorded a few times. The rearrangement links TRBV7-2 to TRBJ2-6; perhaps TRBD1 as D (7 bases). The length of the CDR3 is 17 residues. Germline CDR1 and CDR2: SGHTA and FQGNSA. Trimming removed 5 bases at V and 1 base at J, with 15 bases between. Written as DNA, the CDR3 is TGTGCCAGCAGCCCAGGGGGGTCCAAATCTGGGGCCAACGTCCTGACTTTC. It is translated as CASSPGGSKSGANVLTF.

The rearrangement joins TRBV5-1 to TRBJ1-2; no firm D call. V lost 1 base and J 6 bases, leaving 10 bases between the germline ends. Germline V CDR1 and CDR2: SGHRS, YFSETQ. The CDR3 length is 13 residues. The DNA for the CDR3 is TGCGCCAGCAGCTTGAGTCCACGGAATGGCTACACCTTC. It is translated as CASSLSPRNGYTF. Full variable domain (remainder filled in from reference TRBV5-1 and TRBJ1-2): KAGVTQTPRYLIKTRGQQVTLSCSPISGHRSVSWYQQTPGQGLQFLFEYFSETQRNKGNFPGRFSGRQFSNSRSEMNVSTLELGDSALYLCASSLSPRNGYTFGSGTRLTVV.

This clonotype appeared a single time. J is TRBJ1-1 and V is TRBV4-3; 7 bases are shared with TRBD1. The CDR3 loop spans 17 amino acids. The germline V gene has CDR1 LGHNA and CDR2 YSLEER. V gave up 1 base and J gave up 3 bases; unmatched junction bases: 11. The CDR3: CASSQGKRIRGYTEAFF. In DNA form, the CDR3 reads TGCGCCAGCAGCCAAGGTAAAAGGATCAGGGGGTACACTGAAGCTTTCTTT.

This clonotype occurred a few times. The chain joins TRBV27 to TRBJ2-1; D is undetermined. CDR3 length: 15 amino acids. The germline V gene encodes CDR1 MNHEY and CDR2 SMNVEV (reference sequence). Trimming shortened V by 3 bases and J by 2 bases, and 11 bases separated the two germline ends. This chain's CDR3 is CASSFQAGTYNEQFF. Written as DNA, the CDR3 is TGTGCCAGCAGTTTTCAGGCCGGAACCTACAATGAGCAGTTCTTC.

The chain is built from TRBV12-3 or TRBV12-4 and TRBJ1-1; D not certain. The CDR3 has 12 residues. Trimming cost V 3 bases and J 7 bases, with 9 bases left between them. The chain's CDR3 is CASSFQALEAFF. The DNA of the CDR3 is TGTGCCAGCAGTTTTCAGGCCCTTGAAGCTTTCTTT.

This clonotype showed up many times. This chain links TRBV7-2 with TRBJ2-1; 11 nucleotides align to TRBD2. Germline V gene data show CDR1 as SGHTA and CDR2 as FQGNSA. The CDR3 length is 15 residues. After removal of 3 bases from V and 10 bases from J, the junction contained 8 bases not matched to a gene. The DNA of the CDR3 is TGTGCCAGCAGCTTTAGCGGGGGGGGCCCACGGGAGCAGTTCTTC. Its protein product is CASSFSGGGPREQFF.

The chain joins TRBV9 to TRBJ2-5, with D possibly being TRBD1 (5 bases). V shed 2 bases and J shed 1 base, with 15 bases lying between them. Germline V gene data show CDR1 as SGDLS and CDR2 as YYNGEE. The CDR3 covers 16 residues. The CDR3 nucleotides are TGTGCCAGCAGCGTTGGGCTACCTGGGGCCCAAGAGACCCAGTACTTC. Its protein is CASSVGLPGAQETQYF.

This clonotype was counted ten times or more. The V call is TRBV7-9, the J call TRBJ1-1; 7 bases line up with TRBD1. This CDR3 comprises 16 residues. The V gene's germline CDR1 is SEHNR and CDR2 FQNEAQ (reference sequence). V trimming: 3 bases; J trimming: 11 bases; junction bases outside the gene matches: 18. CDR3 residues: CASSFLFPTGVLLAFF. The CDR3 coding sequence is TGTGCCAGCAGCTTTCTATTTCCCACAGGGGTCTTGCTTGCTTTCTTT.

This clonotype was counted between two and nine times. The chain carries TRBV4-2 and TRBJ1-2; the D gene is possibly TRBD1 (5 bases). Trimming shortened V by 5 bases and J by 5 bases, and 15 bases separated the two germline ends. The CDR3 extends over 14 amino acids. Germline V lookup: CDR1 LGHNA, CDR2 YNFKEQ. The CDR3 DNA reads as TGTGCCAGCAGCAGCGGGACGGGAGATTATGGCTACACCTTC. It translates to CASSSGTGDYGYTF.

This clonotype was seen repeatedly, ten times or more. The V gene is TRBV12-3 or TRBV12-4, the J gene TRBJ2-1, with D possibly TRBD2 on 7 matching bases. The V end was cut by 1 base, the J end by 4 bases, with 11 bases between. The CDR3 covers 15 residues. DNA of the CDR3: TGTGCCAGCAGTTTAGGCGGGGGCCGGTACAATGAGCAGTTCTTC. Residues: CASSLGGGRYNEQFF.

The chain carries TRBV7-9 and TRBJ2-5; possible D gene TRBD2, 6 bases. From germline, CDR1 is SEHNR and CDR2 FQNEAQ (reference sequence). CDR3 length: 14 amino acids. Trimming cost V 2 bases and J 5 bases, with 12 bases left between them. The CDR3 sequence is CASSLQDGGETQYF. CDR3 coding DNA: TGTGCCAGCAGCTTACAAGACGGAGGGGAGACCCAGTACTTC.

This chain links TRBV20-1 with TRBJ1-1; D is unresolved. The CDR3 is made up of 13 amino acids. Germline V gene sequence: CDR1 DFQATT, CDR2 SNEGSKA (reference sequence). Trimming shortened V by 0 bases and J by 1 base, and 6 bases separated the two germline ends. Here the CDR3 reads CSARDSPNTEAFF. CDR3 DNA sequence: TGCAGTGCTAGAGATTCGCCGAACACTGAAGCTTTCTTT.

J is TRBJ2-7 and V is TRBV7-2; D is uncertain. V was cut by 1 base and J by 3 bases, with 7 bases left in between. The germline CDR1 and CDR2 sequences are SGHTA and FQGNSA. The CDR3 is 13 residues long. The CDR3 DNA follows: TGTGCCAGCAGCTTAGGACACATCTACGAGCAGTACTTC. Its translation is CASSLGHIYEQYF.

This clonotype was counted between two and nine times. The rearrangement joins TRBV28 to TRBJ2-1, with D perhaps TRBD1 (5 bases). The CDR3 spans 14 residues. V lost 10 bases to trimming and J lost 4 bases, with 17 bases between them. The germline V gene encodes CDR1 MDHEN and CDR2 SYDVKM. This CDR3 reads CATVQGQGYNEQFF. The CDR3 DNA is TGTGCCACCGTGCAGGGCCAAGGGTACAATGAGCAGTTCTTC.

V and J are TRBV21-1 and TRBJ1-5. TRBV21-1 is designated a pseudogene. The CDR3 has 18 residues. CDR3: CASITRGQRVLSNQPQHF. In DNA, the CDR3 is TGTGCCAGCATAACGAGGGGACAGCGGGTTCTTAGCAATCAGCCCCAGCATTTT.